The present T cell receptor (beta chain) was sequenced within a study of blood T cell repertoires in COVID-19. TCRdb keeps only in-frame clones here, not all; method: immunoSEQ multiplex PCR. Of about 220,000 clones listed, approximately 85% are singletons. Patients of the Seattle cohort, enrolled during active infection, were followed longitudinally. This CDR3 has 16 residues. Germline V CDR1 and CDR2: MGHRA, YSYEKL. The junction had 12 bases not matched to a gene; V was cut back by 7 bases and J by 4 bases. The material sequenced was peripheral blood. This sequence was found in a woman aged 70 to 79 with COVID-19, enrolled during active disease. V gene TRBV4-1 combines with J gene TRBJ2-2; 7 nucleotides line up with TRBD2. The CDR3 bases are TGCGCCAGCACCTCAAGAGGACGGGGGGTCACCGGGGAGCTGTTTTTT. Amino acids: CASTSRGRGVTGELFF.